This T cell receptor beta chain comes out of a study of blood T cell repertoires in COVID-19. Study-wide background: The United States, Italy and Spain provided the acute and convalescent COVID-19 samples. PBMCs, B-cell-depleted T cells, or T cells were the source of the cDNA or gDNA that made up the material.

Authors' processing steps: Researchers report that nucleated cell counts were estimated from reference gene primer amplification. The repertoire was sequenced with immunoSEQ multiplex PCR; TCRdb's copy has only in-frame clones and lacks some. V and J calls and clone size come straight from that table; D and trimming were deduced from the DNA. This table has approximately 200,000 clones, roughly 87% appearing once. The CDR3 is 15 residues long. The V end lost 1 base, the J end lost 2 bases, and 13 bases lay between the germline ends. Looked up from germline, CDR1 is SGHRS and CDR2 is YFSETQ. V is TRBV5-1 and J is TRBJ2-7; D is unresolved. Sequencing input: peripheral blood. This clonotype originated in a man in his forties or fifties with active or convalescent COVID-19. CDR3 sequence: CASSLTTALTYEQYF. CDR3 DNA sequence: TGCGCCAGCAGCTTGACAACAGCCTTAACCTACGAGCAGTACTTC.